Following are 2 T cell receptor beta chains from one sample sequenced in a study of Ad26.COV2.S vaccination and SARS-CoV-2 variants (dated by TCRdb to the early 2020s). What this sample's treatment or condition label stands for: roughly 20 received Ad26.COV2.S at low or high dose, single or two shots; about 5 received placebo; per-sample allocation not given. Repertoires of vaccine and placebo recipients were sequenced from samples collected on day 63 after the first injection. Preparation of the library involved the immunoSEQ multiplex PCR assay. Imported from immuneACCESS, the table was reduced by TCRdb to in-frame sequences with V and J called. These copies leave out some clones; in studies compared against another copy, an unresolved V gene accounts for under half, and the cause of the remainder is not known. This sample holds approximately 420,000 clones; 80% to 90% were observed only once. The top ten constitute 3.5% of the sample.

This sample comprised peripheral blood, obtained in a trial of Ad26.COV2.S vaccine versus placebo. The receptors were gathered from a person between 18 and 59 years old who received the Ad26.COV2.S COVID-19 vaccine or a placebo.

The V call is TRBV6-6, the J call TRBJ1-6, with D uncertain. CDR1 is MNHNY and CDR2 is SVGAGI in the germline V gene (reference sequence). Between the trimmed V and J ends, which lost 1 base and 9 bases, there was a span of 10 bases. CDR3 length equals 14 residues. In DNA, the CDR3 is TGTGCCAGCAGTTACTATCTGGAGGGTTCACCCCTCCACTTT. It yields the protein CASSYYLEGSPLHF.

The CDR3 sequence is CASSDRGPGGGSYEQYF. CDR3 in DNA: TGTGCCAGTAGTGACAGGGGGCCAGGTGGAGGATCCTACGAGCAGTACTTC. V and J are TRBV19 and TRBJ2-7; 10 nucleotides line up with TRBD1. Germline V CDR1 and CDR2: LNHDA, SQIVND (reference sequence). J gave up 1 base and V 5 bases, and 11 bases lay outside the gene matches. This CDR3 has 17 residues.